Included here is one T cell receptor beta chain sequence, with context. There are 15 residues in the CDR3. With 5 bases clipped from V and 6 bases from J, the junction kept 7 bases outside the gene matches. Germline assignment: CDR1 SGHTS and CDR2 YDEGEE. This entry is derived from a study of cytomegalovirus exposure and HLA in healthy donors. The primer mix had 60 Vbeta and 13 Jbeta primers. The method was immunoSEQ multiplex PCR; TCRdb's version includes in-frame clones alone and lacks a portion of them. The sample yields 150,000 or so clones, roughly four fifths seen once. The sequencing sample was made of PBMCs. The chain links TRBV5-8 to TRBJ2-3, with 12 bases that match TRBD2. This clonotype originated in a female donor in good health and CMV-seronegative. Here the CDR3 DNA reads TGTGCCAGCAGTTTGACTAGCGGGAGTTGGGATACGCAGTATTTT. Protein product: CASSLTSGSWDTQYF.